This T cell receptor beta chain was recovered during a study of blood T cell repertoires in COVID-19. Germline CDR1 SGHRS, CDR2 YFSETQ. The CDR3 loop spans 17 amino acids. Trimming left V 7 bases short and J 5 bases short, with 24 bases between. This table comes from immunoSEQ multiplex PCR, and its TCRdb copy is limited to in-frame clones, with some not included. The sample lists about 200,000 clones; just under 90% were seen once. The chain carries TRBV5-1 and TRBJ2-2, with D tentatively TRBD2 (6 bases). Sample: PBMCs or T cells enriched from blood (not recorded which). This receptor was obtained from a young woman with acute COVID-19. For the CDR3, the DNA is TGCGCCAGCCACCTGGGTCTTTTCGGAGGGAGGACCGGGGAGCTGTTTTTT. Translating gives CASHLGLFGGRTGELFF.